Listed below are T cell receptor beta chains from one sample, sequenced in a study of human T cells and chemical hapten exposure. MiXCR, applied by TCRdb to the RACE reads, yields one record per CDR3 protein. The sample carries approximately 400,000 distinct CDR3 sequences, roughly 5% recorded once. The sequencing here drew on whole blood, taken in connection with sensitization to the hapten diphenylcyclopropenone (DPC). The receptors here all came from a woman between 50 and 59 years old with alopecia areata. Some clones in this sample may be carry-over from other donors' samples. Both conserved end residues are part of each CDR3. The order of the fields is J gene, D gene, clone size, V gene, CDR3 DNA, CDR3 protein. The D gene is left open where the match is weak. Rows may omit the clone size; those that give it use once, few, many or a size class.

j_call: TRBJ1-5
d_call: .
clone_size: many
v_call: TRBV6-5
cdr3_nt: TGTGCCAGCAGTTACCGGGGGGGAGATAGCAATCAGCCCCAGCATTTT
cdr3_aa: CASSYRGGDSNQPQHF

j_call: TRBJ2-7
d_call: .
clone_size: once
v_call: TRBV11-2
cdr3_nt: TGTGCCAGCAGCTTAGAGACCGGGGGGCCACCCTACGAGCAGTACTTC
cdr3_aa: CASSLETGGPPYEQYF

j_call: TRBJ2-2
d_call: .
clone_size: few
v_call: TRBV6-5
cdr3_nt: TGTGCCAGCAGTCAGGGGAATTTCGGGGAGCTGTTTTTT
cdr3_aa: CASSQGNFGELFF

j_call: TRBJ2-7
d_call: .
clone_size: many
v_call: TRBV29-1
cdr3_nt: TGCAGCGGCAGGGACGGGGGCCAACAGTACTTC
cdr3_aa: CSGRDGGQQYF

j_call: TRBJ2-1
d_call: TRBD2
clone_size: many
v_call: TRBV4-1
cdr3_nt: TGCGCCAGCAGCCAACCTAGCGGGAGTCACGATGAGCAGTTCTTC
cdr3_aa: CASSQPSGSHDEQFF

j_call: TRBJ2-2
d_call: .
clone_size: many
v_call: TRBV27
cdr3_nt: TGTGCCAGCAGTTTATTGGGGGCCGGGGAGCTGTTTTTT
cdr3_aa: CASSLLGAGELFF

j_call: TRBJ1-6
d_call: .
clone_size: few
v_call: TRBV11-2
cdr3_nt: TGTGCCAGCAGCTTTGCAGTAATGATTCAGAGGGATTCACCCCTCCACTTT
cdr3_aa: CASSFAVMIQRDSPLHF

j_call: TRBJ1-5
d_call: .
clone_size: .
v_call: TRBV20-1
cdr3_nt: TGCAGTGCTAGAGATCTCGGCAGGGATCCCAATCAGCCCCAGCATTTT
cdr3_aa: CSARDLGRDPNQPQHF

j_call: TRBJ2-3
d_call: .
clone_size: .
v_call: TRBV20-1
cdr3_nt: TGCAGTGCTAGAGATACCCGGTCTAGCACAGATACGCAGTATTTT
cdr3_aa: CSARDTRSSTDTQYF

j_call: TRBJ2-1
d_call: .
clone_size: many
v_call: TRBV6-1
cdr3_nt: TGTGCCAGCAGACCCACCGGGTCTTCCTACAATGAGCAGTTCTTC
cdr3_aa: CASRPTGSSYNEQFF

j_call: TRBJ2-5
d_call: TRBD1
clone_size: .
v_call: TRBV7-9
cdr3_nt: TGTGCCAGCAGCTTAGCCCAATACAGGGGAGAGACCCAGTACTTC
cdr3_aa: CASSLAQYRGETQYF

j_call: TRBJ1-2
d_call: .
clone_size: many
v_call: TRBV7-9
cdr3_nt: TGTGCCAGCAGCTCTGCGCCTGGTCTGACGGACTATGGCTACACCTTC
cdr3_aa: CASSSAPGLTDYGYTF

j_call: TRBJ2-3
d_call: TRBD2
clone_size: many
v_call: TRBV28
cdr3_nt: TGTGCCAGCAGTCTACCGGGACTAGCGGGATCAGATACGCAGTATTTT
cdr3_aa: CASSLPGLAGSDTQYF

j_call: TRBJ2-3
d_call: TRBD1
clone_size: .
v_call: TRBV13
cdr3_nt: TGTGCCAGCAGGTTTAGGGGGCGGAGCACAGATACGCAGTATTTT
cdr3_aa: CASRFRGRSTDTQYF

j_call: TRBJ2-6
d_call: .
clone_size: many
v_call: TRBV10-3
cdr3_nt: TGTGCCATCAGTGAGCCGACAGCTGGGGCCAACGTCCTGACTTTC
cdr3_aa: CAISEPTAGANVLTF

j_call: TRBJ2-1
d_call: .
clone_size: .
v_call: TRBV20-1
cdr3_nt: TGCAGTGCTATTCTCCGGCCTTACAATGAGCAGTTCTTC
cdr3_aa: CSAILRPYNEQFF

j_call: TRBJ2-3
d_call: .
clone_size: .
v_call: TRBV10-3
cdr3_nt: TGTGCCATCAGTGCGGTGAGCACAGATACGCAGTATTTT
cdr3_aa: CAISAVSTDTQYF

j_call: TRBJ1-1
d_call: TRBD1
clone_size: many
v_call: TRBV7-2
cdr3_nt: TGTGCCAGCAGCTTACAGACAGGGCCCTATGAAGCTTTCTTT
cdr3_aa: CASSLQTGPYEAFF

j_call: TRBJ1-1
d_call: .
clone_size: .
v_call: TRBV24-1
cdr3_nt: TGTGCCACCAGTGACCAGGGCCTCGGCAAAGCTTTCTTT
cdr3_aa: CATSDQGLGKAFF

j_call: TRBJ1-1
d_call: .
clone_size: few
v_call: TRBV6-2/TRBV6-3
cdr3_nt: TGTGCCAGCAGTTTCGGGACGAGTGAAGCTTTCTTT
cdr3_aa: CASSFGTSEAFF

j_call: TRBJ1-1
d_call: .
clone_size: many
v_call: TRBV29-1
cdr3_nt: TGCAGCGTTGAGGGGGTTAGGGCGACGGCTTTCTTT
cdr3_aa: CSVEGVRATAFF

j_call: TRBJ1-1
d_call: TRBD1
clone_size: few
v_call: TRBV3-1
cdr3_nt: TGTGCCAGCAGCCAAGTCGGACAGGGGGAAGCTTTCTTT
cdr3_aa: CASSQVGQGEAFF

j_call: TRBJ2-7
d_call: .
clone_size: many
v_call: TRBV29-1
cdr3_nt: TGCAGCGTGCTGACAGGACCCTACGAGCAGTACTTC
cdr3_aa: CSVLTGPYEQYF

j_call: TRBJ2-7
d_call: .
clone_size: many
v_call: TRBV27
cdr3_nt: TGTGCCAGCAGCCCCGGACGGTTCTACGAGCAGTACTTC
cdr3_aa: CASSPGRFYEQYF

j_call: TRBJ1-1
d_call: .
clone_size: .
v_call: TRBV30
cdr3_nt: TGTGCCTGGGTACAGGGACCTGGCGCTTTCTTT
cdr3_aa: CAWVQGPGAFF

j_call: TRBJ1-1
d_call: .
clone_size: many
v_call: TRBV12-3/TRBV12-4
cdr3_nt: TGTGCCAGCAGCTTTGGGTCTCGCACTGAAGCTTTCTTT
cdr3_aa: CASSFGSRTEAFF

j_call: TRBJ1-2
d_call: TRBD1
clone_size: many
v_call: TRBV4-1
cdr3_nt: TGCGCCAGCAGCCCGGGACAGGGGGTTGCGACTAATGGCTACACCTTC
cdr3_aa: CASSPGQGVATNGYTF

j_call: TRBJ1-5
d_call: TRBD1
clone_size: many
v_call: TRBV6-6
cdr3_nt: TGTGCCACCACAGGACAGGGGCGGACTCAGCCCCAGCATTTT
cdr3_aa: CATTGQGRTQPQHF

j_call: TRBJ1-2
d_call: .
clone_size: .
v_call: TRBV12-3/TRBV12-4
cdr3_nt: TGTGCCAGCAGTTTCGGCAGAGCGAATCATGGCTACACCTTC
cdr3_aa: CASSFGRANHGYTF

j_call: TRBJ2-4
d_call: .
clone_size: .
v_call: TRBV6-2/TRBV6-3
cdr3_nt: TGTGCCAGCAGTCCGACCGGCGGTTACGGAAACATTCAGTACTTC
cdr3_aa: CASSPTGGYGNIQYF

j_call: TRBJ1-5
d_call: .
clone_size: many
v_call: TRBV12-3/TRBV12-4
cdr3_nt: TGTGCCAGCAGTTTACTAGGGTTCACCCAGCATTTT
cdr3_aa: CASSLLGFTQHF

j_call: TRBJ2-1
d_call: .
clone_size: many
v_call: TRBV7-9
cdr3_nt: TGTGCCAGCAGCTTAAACAGATTAGAGGGTGAGCAGTTCTTC
cdr3_aa: CASSLNRLEGEQFF

j_call: TRBJ1-5
d_call: TRBD1
clone_size: .
v_call: TRBV30
cdr3_nt: TGTGCCTGGGACAGGGCAGGGAAAAATCAGCCCCAGCATTTT
cdr3_aa: CAWDRAGKNQPQHF

j_call: TRBJ2-3
d_call: .
clone_size: many
v_call: TRBV20-1
cdr3_nt: TGCAGTGCTAGAGACCCCCGACTCCTCAATACGCAGTATTTT
cdr3_aa: CSARDPRLLNTQYF

j_call: TRBJ2-1
d_call: TRBD2
clone_size: many
v_call: TRBV11-2
cdr3_nt: TGTGCCAGCAGCTTAGGAACCGCGGGAGAGGAGCAGTTCTTC
cdr3_aa: CASSLGTAGEEQFF

j_call: TRBJ2-7
d_call: TRBD2
clone_size: few
v_call: TRBV10-1
cdr3_nt: TGCGCCAGCAGTGGTGGGACCCCCGGGAGGGAGCAGTACTTC
cdr3_aa: CASSGGTPGREQYF

j_call: TRBJ1-1
d_call: .
clone_size: many
v_call: TRBV7-8
cdr3_nt: TGTGCCAGCAGCTTAGTAGTTGCGGGGGAACGCGCTTTCTTT
cdr3_aa: CASSLVVAGERAFF

j_call: TRBJ2-5
d_call: .
clone_size: few
v_call: TRBV20-1
cdr3_nt: TGCAGTGCTAGTCGGGACCCTCCCGGGGAGACCCAGTACTTC
cdr3_aa: CSASRDPPGETQYF

j_call: TRBJ2-7
d_call: .
clone_size: .
v_call: TRBV7-2
cdr3_nt: TGTGCCAGCAGCCGCACAGGCCCCTACGAGCAGTACTTC
cdr3_aa: CASSRTGPYEQYF

j_call: TRBJ2-3
d_call: .
clone_size: few
v_call: TRBV12-3/TRBV12-4
cdr3_nt: TGTGCCAGCAGTGGGGGCAGGGCGAGCACAGATACGCAGTATTTT
cdr3_aa: CASSGGRASTDTQYF

j_call: TRBJ2-4
d_call: .
clone_size: .
v_call: TRBV7-2
cdr3_nt: TGTGCCAGCAGCTTAACAGGAGGGGCCAAAAACATTCAGTACTTC
cdr3_aa: CASSLTGGAKNIQYF

j_call: TRBJ2-5
d_call: TRBD1
clone_size: many
v_call: TRBV9
cdr3_nt: TGTGCCAGCAGCGTATCTGGGACAGAAGAGACCCAGTACTTC
cdr3_aa: CASSVSGTEETQYF

j_call: TRBJ2-5
d_call: TRBD1
clone_size: few
v_call: TRBV20-1
cdr3_nt: TGCAGTGCGCCAGGGGGTGGGGAGACCCAGTACTTC
cdr3_aa: CSAPGGGETQYF

j_call: TRBJ1-4
d_call: TRBD1
clone_size: many
v_call: TRBV7-9
cdr3_nt: TGTGCCAGCAGAGCCGGACAGGAGGGGGAAAAACTGTTTTTT
cdr3_aa: CASRAGQEGEKLFF

j_call: TRBJ2-1
d_call: TRBD2
clone_size: many
v_call: TRBV20-1
cdr3_nt: TGCAGTGCTCCGACTAGCGGGGGGTACTATGAGCAGTTCTTC
cdr3_aa: CSAPTSGGYYEQFF

j_call: TRBJ1-4
d_call: TRBD1
clone_size: .
v_call: TRBV7-9
cdr3_nt: TGTGCCAGCAGCTCACAGGGGGGGATTGAAAAACTGTTTTTT
cdr3_aa: CASSSQGGIEKLFF

j_call: TRBJ1-5
d_call: .
clone_size: many
v_call: TRBV28
cdr3_nt: TGTGCCAGCAGTTTAGAGTCCCGCTCTGCCGTGGATGTTCTACAGCCCCAGCATTTT
cdr3_aa: CASSLESRSAVDVLQPQHF

j_call: TRBJ1-2
d_call: .
clone_size: many
v_call: TRBV6-5
cdr3_nt: TGTGCCAGCAGTTCTGGGATGGACTATGGCTACACCTTC
cdr3_aa: CASSSGMDYGYTF

j_call: TRBJ2-1
d_call: TRBD2
clone_size: many
v_call: TRBV24-1
cdr3_nt: TGTGCCACCAGTGACCAGAAAAGCGGGGGGGCCAATGAGCAGTTCTTC
cdr3_aa: CATSDQKSGGANEQFF

j_call: TRBJ2-7
d_call: .
clone_size: few
v_call: TRBV7-9
cdr3_nt: TGTGCCAGCAGTCCTACAGGGGGTAGCGGGAGACGCTACTCCTACGAGCAGTACTTC
cdr3_aa: CASSPTGGSGRRYSYEQYF

j_call: TRBJ1-4
d_call: .
clone_size: few
v_call: TRBV7-2
cdr3_nt: TGTGCCAGCACCCTGTCCGGCGTAAAACTGTTTTTT
cdr3_aa: CASTLSGVKLFF

j_call: TRBJ1-1
d_call: .
clone_size: few
v_call: TRBV15
cdr3_nt: TGTGCCACCGTAGGACCGCCGAACACTGAAGCTTTCTTT
cdr3_aa: CATVGPPNTEAFF

j_call: TRBJ1-2
d_call: TRBD1
clone_size: .
v_call: TRBV7-2
cdr3_nt: TGTGCCAGCAGCCACGGACAGGGGTTCTTAAACTATGGCTACACCTTC
cdr3_aa: CASSHGQGFLNYGYTF

j_call: TRBJ1-1
d_call: .
clone_size: many
v_call: TRBV13
cdr3_nt: TGTGCCAGCAGCTTTAAGGGGAGGTACACTGAAGCTTTCTTT
cdr3_aa: CASSFKGRYTEAFF